Below are 10 T cell receptor beta chains sequenced from a single sample in a study of early T cells in non-severe SARS-CoV-2 infection. TCRdb recomputed calls from the 5' RACE reads with MiXCR, one row per CDR3 protein. The sample shows around 47,000 distinct CDR3 sequences, roughly 10% of them seen only once. Material for sequencing was whole blood. These receptors all stem from an adult who was a healthcare worker with PCR-confirmed SARS-CoV-2 infection or an uninfected control (not recorded which).

This chain links TRBV7-9 with TRBJ1-1; D perhaps matches TRBD1 (5 bases). The CDR3 is 12 amino acids. The germline CDR1 and CDR2 sequences are SEHNR and FQNEAQ (reference sequence). The V end lost 6 bases, the J end lost 1 base, and 6 bases lay between the germline ends. The DNA of the CDR3 is TGTGCCAGCAGGACAGCGAACACTGAAGCTTTCTTT. Amino acids: CASRTANTEAFF.

Only a few counts were recorded for this clonotype. This chain joins TRBV7-9 and TRBJ1-4, with TRBD1 as a possible D gene (5 bases). V lost 4 bases and J 6 bases, leaving 15 bases between the germline ends. The CDR3 runs to 15 residues. Germline CDR1 SEHNR, CDR2 FQNEAQ (reference sequence). The CDR3 spells CASSSGPGRDEKLFF. CDR3 bases: TGTGCCAGCAGCTCCGGTCCAGGGAGGGATGAAAAACTGTTTTTT.

Concerning this clonotype itself: One end of the junction does not line up with germline, which may come from a read error. The chain links TRBV7-7 to TRBJ2-4; D may correspond to TRBD1 or TRBD2 (5 bases each). Germline loops: CDR1 SSHAT, CDR2 FNYEAQ (reference sequence). The CDR3 loop spans 10 amino acids. The CDR3 loop is CASTPPGRYF. The CDR3 DNA reads TGTGCTAGCACCCCGCCGGGGCGGTACTTC.

To note about this clonotype: This may be a read error: a much more frequent sequence differs by one nucleotide. V gene TRBV7-2 combines with J gene TRBJ2-3, with D possibly matching TRBD2 (6 bases). This CDR3 region has 14 residues. V lost 4 bases to trimming and J lost 4 bases, with 12 bases between them. Looked up from germline, CDR1 is SGHTA and CDR2 is FQGNSA. The CDR3: CTSSSTLAADTQYF. Written as DNA, the CDR3 is TGTACCAGCAGCTCCACCTTAGCGGCAGATACGCAGTATTTT.

There are many counts of this clonotype. The chain has TRBV7-2 and TRBJ1-2; TRBD1 agrees at 8 bases. The CDR3 contains 15 residues. V lost 5 bases, J lost 4 bases, and 9 bases stayed unmatched. Germline V gene lookup returns CDR1 SGHTA and CDR2 FQGNSA. CDR3 bases: TGTGCCAGCAGCCCTGCAGGGGGCGCGATCTATGGCTACACCTTC. Its protein is CASSPAGGAIYGYTF.

In its sample, this clonotype was seen a few times. V gene TRBV19 combines with J gene TRBJ2-5; 9 bases line up with TRBD1. V gave up 4 bases and J gave up 4 bases; unmatched junction bases: 7. The CDR3 is 15 amino acids. The V gene's germline CDR1 is LNHDA and CDR2 SQIVND (reference sequence). CDR3: CASSRGQGRGETQYF. The CDR3 bases are TGTGCCAGTAGTAGAGGACAGGGGAGAGGAGAGACCCAGTACTTC.

Many counts were recorded for this clonotype. The chain uses TRBV12-3 or TRBV12-4 and TRBJ2-5; D may be TRBD2 (6 bases). The CDR3 contains 14 residues. Between the trimmed V and J ends, which lost 6 bases and 2 bases, there was a span of 13 bases. The CDR3 reads CASSQRDLQETQYF. The CDR3, as DNA: TGTGCCAGCAGCCAGAGGGACTTACAAGAGACCCAGTACTTC.

This clonotype was counted ten times or more. The CDR3 DNA reads as TGTGCCTGGTCCGGGGCGGGGGGTCCCGGCGGGGAGCTGTTTTTT. Its protein is CAWSGAGGPGGELFF. The chain links TRBV30 to TRBJ2-2, with 8 positions matching TRBD2. The CDR3 consists of 15 residues. V lost 5 bases and J lost 7; bases outside the gene matches: 12. The V gene's germline CDR1 is GTSNPN and CDR2 SVGIG (reference sequence).

The CDR3 spells CSTRRRSQETQYF. The CDR3 nucleotides are TGCAGTACCCGTCGGCGGTCTCAAGAGACCCAGTACTTC. The rearrangement links TRBV20-1 to TRBJ2-5; the D is unclear. The CDR3 spans 13 residues. Germline V gives CDR1 DFQATT, CDR2 SNEGSKA (reference sequence). The V end lost 8 bases, the J end lost 2 bases, and 15 bases lay between the germline ends.

The genes are TRBV27 and TRBJ1-1; D might be TRBD1 (5 bases). The germline V gene encodes CDR1 MNHEY and CDR2 SMNVEV (reference sequence). V was trimmed by 3 bases and J by 2 bases, leaving 13 bases between them. This CDR3 region has 15 residues. CDR3 sequence reads: CASSFGDRLNTEAFF. The CDR3 bases are TGTGCCAGCAGTTTCGGGGACCGTCTAAACACTGAAGCTTTCTTT.